These 20 T cell receptor beta chains were sequenced from one sample in a study of T cell responses to AZD1222 COVID-19 vaccine (dated by TCRdb to the early 2020s). Per the publication, the time point label means: baseline before first vaccination. The library was made by the immunoSEQ multiplex PCR assay. Sourced from immuneACCESS, this table was stored by TCRdb with only in-frame sequences that have V and J called. A share of the clones is absent; for the studies checked, an unresolved V gene accounts for under half, and the remainder has no known explanation. The sample table contains roughly 120,000 clones; only one count was recorded for about nine tenths of them. The leading ten clones occupy approximately 7.5% of the sample. The source was peripheral blood, collected on day 0 of AZD1222 vaccination. The source of these receptors is an adult in good health.

The chain recombines TRBV5-4 with TRBJ2-5, with D perhaps assigned TRBD1 or TRBD2 (5 bases each). Germline lookup yields CDR1 SGHNT and CDR2 YYREEE (reference sequence). V lost 0 bases to trimming and J lost 7 bases, with 13 bases between them. The CDR3 loop spans 14 amino acids. This chain's CDR3 is CASSLAVGRGTQYF. The CDR3 DNA is TGTGCCAGCAGCTTGGCCGTGGGACGGGGGACCCAGTACTTC.

V and J are TRBV5-1 and TRBJ2-7; a possible D gene is TRBD1 (6 bases). This CDR3 is 15 amino acids long. The V and J ends lost 4 bases and 3 bases respectively, with 17 bases between them. Germline CDR1 is SGHRS and CDR2 is YFSETQ. The DNA of the CDR3 is TGCGCCAGCAGCCCAGGGGCCAATTCCCACTACGAGCAGTACTTC. This encodes CASSPGANSHYEQYF.

The sample holds a few counts of this clone. DNA of the CDR3: TGTGCCAGCAGCTTGCGGGGTCTCTATGGCTACACCTTC. This translates into CASSLRGLYGYTF. The chain couples TRBV7-2 to TRBJ1-2; D unclear. The germline V and J ends were trimmed by 3 bases and 4 bases, with 9 bases remaining between them. CDR3 length: 13 amino acids. Germline lookup yields CDR1 SGHTA and CDR2 FQGNSA.

The chain joins TRBV7-8 to TRBJ1-1; the D is unclear. CDR1 and CDR2 (germline): SGHVS, FQNEAQ. The CDR3 has 11 residues. The V end was cut by 1 base, the J end by 7 bases, with 4 bases between. The CDR3 DNA reads TGTGCCAGCAGCTTAGGGTATGAAGCTTTCTTT. Its translation: CASSLGYEAFF.

This chain links TRBV9 with TRBJ1-6, with D perhaps matching TRBD1 (6 bases). The V end lost 8 bases, the J end lost 9 bases, and 15 bases lay between the germline ends. CDR1 and CDR2 (germline): SGDLS, YYNGEE. This CDR3 has 13 amino acids. CDR3: CASGTILGSPLHF. The CDR3, as DNA: TGTGCCAGTGGGACAATCTTGGGTTCACCCCTCCACTTT.

The chain uses TRBV7-3 and TRBJ2-1; 7 bases fit TRBD2. The CDR3 is made up of 14 amino acids. From germline, CDR1 is SGHTA and CDR2 FQGTGA. V shed 4 bases and J 5 bases; nucleotides not matched to a gene: 5. The CDR3 DNA reads TGTGCCAGCAGCTCTCGACGGGGGGACAATGAGCAGTTCTTC. The encoded protein is CASSSRRGDNEQFF.

The gene calls are TRBV5-1 and TRBJ1-5; no definite D call. The CDR3 is made up of 15 amino acids. Trimming pared 4 bases from V and 6 bases from J, leaving 17 bases between. Germline CDR1 reads SGHRS; CDR2 reads YFSETQ. The CDR3, as DNA: TGCGCCAGCAGCAAGATTCCCGGGGAGGGTCAGCCCCAGCATTTT. It codes for CASSKIPGEGQPQHF.

V gene TRBV19 combines with J gene TRBJ1-5, with 7 bases that match TRBD1. The CDR3 has 15 residues. Germline lookup yields CDR1 LNHDA and CDR2 SQIVND (reference sequence). V gave up 7 bases and J gave up 4 bases; unmatched junction bases: 10. The CDR3 nucleotides read TGTGCCAGTAAGCGGGGGTGGGACAGTAATCAGCCCCAGCATTTT. It is translated as CASKRGWDSNQPQHF.

V gene TRBV7-4 combines with J gene TRBJ2-5; 8 nucleotides line up with TRBD2. Trimming took 5 bases from V and 5 from J; bases not matched to a gene: 16. Germline CDR1 and CDR2: SGHVT and SQSDAQ. The CDR3 spans 17 residues. The CDR3 DNA follows: TGTGCCAGCAGCGCCCGCCGCTGCCGGGGGGGCGGTGAGACCCAGTACTTC. It encodes CASSARRCRGGGETQYF. The variable domain in full, with the rest retrieved from reference TRBV7-4 and TRBJ2-5, is GAGVSQSPRYKVAKRGRDVALRCDSISGHVTLYWYRQTLGQGSEVLTYSQSDAQRDKSGRPSGRFSAERPERSVSTLKIQRTEQGDSAVYLCASSARRCRGGGETQYFGPGTRLLVL.

CDR3 amino acids: CASSIGTGNQPQHF. CDR3 nucleotide sequence: TGTGCCAGTAGTATAGGGACAGGCAATCAGCCCCAGCATTTT. This chain joins TRBV19 and TRBJ1-5, with D maybe TRBD1 (6 bases). The CDR3 loop spans 14 amino acids. V was clipped by 1 base and J by 2 bases, with 6 bases between them. Germline CDR1 and CDR2: LNHDA and SQIVND (reference sequence).

The V call is TRBV29-1, the J call TRBJ1-2, with 10 bases matching TRBD1. The CDR3 sequence is 15 residues long. Germline V lookup: CDR1 SQVTM, CDR2 ANQGSEA. Trimming removed 0 bases from V and 6 bases from J; junction bases left unmatched: 7. The CDR3 region is CSVEDRRQGANGYTF. The CDR3 nucleotides read TGCAGCGTTGAAGATAGGCGACAGGGGGCTAATGGCTACACCTTC.

V and J are TRBV3-1 (or the pseudogene TRBV3-2) and TRBJ1-5; 8 bases agree with TRBD1. The CDR3 is 15 amino acids. Germline V gene lookup returns CDR1 LGHDT and CDR2 YNNKEL (reference sequence). The V segment lost 0 bases and the J segment 4 bases; nucleotides outside the gene matches: 2. DNA of the CDR3: TGTGCCAGCAGCCAAGATAGGACAGGGAATCAGCCCCAGCATTTT. Amino acid sequence: CASSQDRTGNQPQHF.

The chain combines TRBV5-1 with TRBJ1-2; 7 bases map to TRBD1. V lost 0 bases, J lost 4 bases, and 6 bases stayed unmatched. The germline CDR1 and CDR2 sequences are SGHRS and YFSETQ. The length of the CDR3 is 15 residues. Here the CDR3 reads CASSLDGQDIYGYTF. The CDR3 bases are TGCGCCAGCAGCTTGGACGGACAGGACATCTATGGCTACACCTTC.

The rearrangement uses TRBV7-2 and TRBJ1-1; the D gene is possibly TRBD1 (6 bases). CDR1 is SGHTA and CDR2 is FQGNSA in the germline V gene. Trimming pared 4 bases from V and 1 base from J, leaving 7 bases between. The length of the CDR3 is 13 residues. The CDR3 sequence is CASSWGQNTEAFF. CDR3 nucleotide sequence: TGTGCCAGCAGCTGGGGACAGAACACTGAAGCTTTCTTT.

This sequence joins TRBV5-1 and TRBJ2-7; 9 positions match TRBD1. The length of the CDR3 is 15 residues. Germline lookup yields CDR1 SGHRS and CDR2 YFSETQ. V lost 0 bases and J lost 2; bases outside the gene matches: 3. The CDR3 sequence is CASSLEGTGTYEQYF. CDR3 bases: TGCGCCAGCAGCTTGGAGGGGACAGGGACCTACGAGCAGTACTTC.

The rearrangement links TRBV7-2 to TRBJ2-3; TRBD2 agrees at 7 bases. Germline V gene sequence: CDR1 SGHTA, CDR2 FQGNSA. The J segment lost 0 bases and the V segment lost 2 bases, leaving 14 bases of the junction unmatched. This CDR3 has 19 residues. CDR3 region: CASSLSISKRGPSTDTQYF. CDR3 bases: TGTGCCAGCAGCTTATCGATATCAAAGCGGGGCCCTAGCACAGATACGCAGTATTTT.

This rearrangement joins TRBV7-2 to TRBJ2-1; TRBD2 matches at 11 bases. V lost 2 bases to trimming and J lost 3 bases; unmatched junction nucleotides: 3. The CDR3 totals 16 residues. Germline-derived CDR1 and CDR2 are SGHTA and FQGNSA. CDR3 in DNA: TGTGCCAGCAGCTTATCTAGCGGGGGGCTCTACAATGAGCAGTTCTTC. Encoded protein: CASSLSSGGLYNEQFF.

V gene TRBV13 combines with J gene TRBJ2-3, with D unclear. Per the germline V gene, CDR1 is PRHDT and CDR2 is FYEKMQ (reference sequence). Trimming cost V 3 bases and J 9 bases, with 7 bases left between them. CDR3 length: 11 amino acids. The CDR3 DNA reads as TGTGCCAGCAGCTTTGAAGGAACGCAGTATTTT. It yields the protein CASSFEGTQYF.

The rearrangement uses TRBV27 and TRBJ2-5, with D perhaps being TRBD1 or TRBD2 (5 bases each). Looked up from germline, CDR1 is MNHEY and CDR2 is SMNVEV (reference sequence). CDR3 size: 14 residues. Trimming cost V 3 bases and J 3 bases, with 11 bases left between them. The CDR3 nucleotides are TGTGCCAGCAGTTTTGGGGGTTTAAAAGAGACCCAGTACTTC. The encoded protein is CASSFGGLKETQYF.

This clone was seen only once. The CDR3: CAYGGPSWNEQYF. Here the CDR3 DNA reads TGTGCCTACGGGGGGCCCTCTTGGAACGAGCAGTACTTC. The V and J genes are TRBV28 and TRBJ2-7, with D perhaps matching TRBD2 (7 bases). CDR3 length: 13 residues. Germline V gene data show CDR1 as MDHEN and CDR2 as SYDVKM. Trimming removed 11 bases from V and 5 bases from J, with 19 bases in between.